This TCR beta chain was obtained from a study of blood T cell repertoires in COVID-19. On the study more broadly: Acute-phase and convalescent COVID-19 samples originated in the United States, Italy and Spain. Sources were T cells, B-cell-depleted T cells, or PBMCs; the material itself was cDNA or gDNA.

This clone was counted between two and nine times. As handled by the study authors: Estimated nucleated cell counts came from reference gene primer amplification. Sequencing used immunoSEQ multiplex PCR; TCRdb keeps in-frame clones, though not all of them. The V and J calls and clone size are taken from that table; D and trimming were inferred from the DNA. The repertoire holds 90,000 to 130,000 clones, around 79% seen once, with around 16% in the top ten. Trimming removed 5 bases from V and 0 bases from J, with 8 bases in between. The CDR3 sequence is 15 residues long. The germline V gene encodes CDR1 SNHLY and CDR2 FYNNEI.

This TCR came from an elderly woman with active or convalescent COVID-19. The specimen sequenced was peripheral blood. The gene calls are TRBV2 and TRBJ1-6, with D unresolved. CDR3: CASSQRSSYNSPLHF. CDR3 nucleotide sequence: TGTGCCAGCAGTCAGCGGAGCTCCTATAATTCACCCCTCCACTTT.